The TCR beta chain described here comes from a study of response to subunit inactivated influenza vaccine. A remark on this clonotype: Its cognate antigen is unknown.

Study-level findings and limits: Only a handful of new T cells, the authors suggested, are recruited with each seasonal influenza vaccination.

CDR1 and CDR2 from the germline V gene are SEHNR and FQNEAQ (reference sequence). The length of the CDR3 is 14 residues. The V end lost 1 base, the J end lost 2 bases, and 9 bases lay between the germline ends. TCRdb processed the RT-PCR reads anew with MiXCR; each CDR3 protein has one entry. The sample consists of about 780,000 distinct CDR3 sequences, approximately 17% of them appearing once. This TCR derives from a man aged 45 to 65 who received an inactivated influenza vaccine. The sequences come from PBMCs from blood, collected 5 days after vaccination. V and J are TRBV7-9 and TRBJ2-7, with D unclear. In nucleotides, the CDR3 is TGTGCCAGCAGCTTAGATCTGGCTGCCTACGAGCAGTACTTC. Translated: CASSLDLAAYEQYF.